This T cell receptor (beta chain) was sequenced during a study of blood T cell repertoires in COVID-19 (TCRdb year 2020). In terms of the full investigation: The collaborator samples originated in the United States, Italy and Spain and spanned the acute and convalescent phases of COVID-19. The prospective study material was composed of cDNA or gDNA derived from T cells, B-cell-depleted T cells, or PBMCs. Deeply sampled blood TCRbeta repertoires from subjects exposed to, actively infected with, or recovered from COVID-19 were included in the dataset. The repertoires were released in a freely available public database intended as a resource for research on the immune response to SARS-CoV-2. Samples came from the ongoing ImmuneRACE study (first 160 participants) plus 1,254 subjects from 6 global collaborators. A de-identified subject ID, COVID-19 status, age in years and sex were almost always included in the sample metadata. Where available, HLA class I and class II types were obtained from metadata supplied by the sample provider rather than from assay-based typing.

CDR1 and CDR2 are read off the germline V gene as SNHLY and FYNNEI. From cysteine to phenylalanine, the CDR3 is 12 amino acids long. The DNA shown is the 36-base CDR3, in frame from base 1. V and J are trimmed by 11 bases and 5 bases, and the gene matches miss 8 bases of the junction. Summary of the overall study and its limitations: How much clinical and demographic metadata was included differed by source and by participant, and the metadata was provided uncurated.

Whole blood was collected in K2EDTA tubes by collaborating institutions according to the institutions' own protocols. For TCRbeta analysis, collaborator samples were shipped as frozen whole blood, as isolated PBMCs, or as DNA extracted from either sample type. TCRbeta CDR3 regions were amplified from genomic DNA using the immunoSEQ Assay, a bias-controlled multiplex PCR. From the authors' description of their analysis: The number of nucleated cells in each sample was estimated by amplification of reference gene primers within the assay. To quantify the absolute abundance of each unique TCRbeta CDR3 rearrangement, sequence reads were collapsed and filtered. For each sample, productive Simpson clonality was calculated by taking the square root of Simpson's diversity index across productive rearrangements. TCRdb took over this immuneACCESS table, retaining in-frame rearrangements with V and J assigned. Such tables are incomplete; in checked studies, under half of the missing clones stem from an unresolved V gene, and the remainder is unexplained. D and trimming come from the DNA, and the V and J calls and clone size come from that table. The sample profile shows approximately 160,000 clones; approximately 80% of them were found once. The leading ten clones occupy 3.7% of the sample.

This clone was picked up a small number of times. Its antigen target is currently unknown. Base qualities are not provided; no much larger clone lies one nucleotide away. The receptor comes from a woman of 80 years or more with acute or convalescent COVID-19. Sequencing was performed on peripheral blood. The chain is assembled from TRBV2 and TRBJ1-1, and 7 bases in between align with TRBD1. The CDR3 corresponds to CAGRRDRTEAFF. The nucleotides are TGTGCCGGCCGACGGGACAGAACTGAAGCTTTCTTT. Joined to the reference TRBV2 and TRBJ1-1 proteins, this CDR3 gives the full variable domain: EPEVTQTPSHQVTQMGQEVILRCVPISNHLYFYWYRQILGQKVEFLVSFYNNEISEKSEIFDDQFSVERPDGSNFTLKIRSTKLEDSAMYFCAGRRDRTEAFFGQGTRLTVV.